This record covers a single TCR beta chain. As yet, its antigen is unknown. A split of CD4+ cells into CD45RA+ naive and CD45RA-negative memory subsets was performed. These data come from a study of shared clonotypes between healthy human individuals. The V gene lost 2 bases and the J gene lost 4 bases, with 9 bases spanning the gap. This CDR3 spans 15 amino acids. The germline V gene has CDR1 SEHNR and CDR2 FQNEAQ (reference sequence). The material for each subset, its genomic DNA, was split evenly across several immunoSEQ plates. Using immunoSEQ multiplex PCR, the repertoire was profiled, and TCRdb retains in-frame clones only, with some absent. The sample records about 1.1 million clones, about 72% being singletons. Study findings and constraints: A handful of donors shared roughly 5% of their naive CD4 clonotypes. Few donors limited the genetic and exposure-history diversity represented.

This sequence joins TRBV7-9 and TRBJ2-6; weak D call: TRBD1 (5 bases). The sequenced sample consisted of memory CD4+ T cells from PBMCs. This sample's subset: CD45RA-negative fraction. This TCR came from a man younger than 35 in good health. Some clones in this sample may be carry-over from other donors' samples. DNA for the CDR3: TGTGCCAGCAGCTTATGGGGCGCGGGGGCCAACGTCCTGACTTTC. The encoded protein is CASSLWGAGANVLTF. The whole variable domain, remainder taken from reference TRBV7-9 and TRBJ2-6, is DTGVSQNPRHKITKRGQNVTFRCDPISEHNRLYWYRQTLGQGPEFLTYFQNEAQLEKSRLLSDRFSAERPKGSFSTLEIQRTEQGDSAMYLCASSLWGAGANVLTFGAGSRLTVL.